Listed here are 28 T cell receptor beta chains from one sample, sequenced in a study of cytomegalovirus exposure and HLA in healthy donors. The PCR contained 60 Vbeta and 13 Jbeta primers. The table came from immunoSEQ multiplex PCR; TCRdb's copy has only in-frame clones and leaves some out. The sample has about 73,000 clones; roughly four fifths are singletons. The sequenced sample consisted of PBMCs. The source is a man between 70 and 80 years old in good health and CMV-seronegative.

Only a few counts were recorded for this clone. The rearrangement links TRBV30 to TRBJ1-1; 11 nucleotides agree with TRBD1. V shed 7 bases, J shed 4 bases, and the junction held 5 bases outside the gene matches. CDR3 length: 13 residues. Germline values: CDR1 GTSNPN, CDR2 SVGIG (reference sequence). The CDR3 is CALDRGRGTEAFF. DNA of the CDR3: TGTGCCTTGGACAGGGGGCGAGGCACTGAAGCTTTCTTT. Based on the CDR3 plus reference TRBV30 and TRBJ1-1, the full variable domain is SQTIHQWPATLVQPVGSPLSLECTVEGTSNPNLYWYRQAAGRGLQLLFYSVGIGQISSEVPQNLSASRPQDRQFILSSKKLLLSDSGFYLCALDRGRGTEAFFGQGTRLTVV.

The CDR3 loop is CASSIGRIVATNEKLFF. The CDR3 nucleotides read TGTGCCAGTAGTATCGGGAGAATAGTTGCAACTAATGAAAAACTGTTTTTT. V usage is TRBV19 and J usage is TRBJ1-4; no clear D gene. V was cut by 3 bases and J by 0 bases, with 14 bases left in between. From germline, CDR1 is LNHDA and CDR2 SQIVND (reference sequence). The CDR3 contains 17 residues.

This chain connects TRBV28 to TRBJ1-2; no firm D call. The CDR3 consists of 14 residues. Germline values: CDR1 MDHEN, CDR2 SYDVKM. V was clipped by 7 bases and J by 5 bases, with 17 bases between them. In nucleotides, the CDR3 is TGTGCCAGCAAAGAGGTCCCGGGAGGATATGGCTACACCTTC. Its protein is CASKEVPGGYGYTF.

This clone was counted once. V usage is TRBV15 and J usage is TRBJ1-6; TRBD1 might be the D (5 bases). The CDR3 runs 15 residues. Germline CDR1 reads LNHNV; CDR2 reads YYDKDF (reference sequence). Trimming left V 3 bases short and J 5 bases short, with 11 bases between. The CDR3 region is CATSSRDWDNSPLHF. Written as DNA, the CDR3 is TGTGCCACCAGCAGCCGGGACTGGGATAATTCACCCCTCCACTTT. The full variable domain, rest sourced from reference TRBV15 and TRBJ1-6, is DAMVIQNPRYQVTQFGKPVTLSCSQTLNHNVMYWYQQKSSQAPKLLFHYYDKDFNNEADTPDNFQSRRPNTSFCFLDIRSPGLGDTAMYLCATSSRDWDNSPLHFGNGTRLTVT.

In its sample, this clone was seen once. An end of the junction does not agree with germline; a read error may underlie this. The rearrangement uses TRBV10-1 and TRBJ1-1; tentatively, D is TRBD1 (5 bases). Per the germline V gene, CDR1 is WNHNN and CDR2 is SYGVQD (reference sequence). The CDR3 extends over 13 amino acids. DNA for the CDR3: TGCGCCAGCTCCGACCCAGGGAACACTGAGGCTTTCTTT. As protein: CASSDPGNTEAFF.

The table lists this clone with a count of one. An end of the junction does not agree with germline; a read error may underlie this. CDR3 DNA sequence: TGTTCCAGCAGCTTAAGTAACGGTTATGGCTATGGCTACACCTTC. Protein product: CSSSLSNGYGYGYTF. The chain uses TRBV7-9 and TRBJ1-2; D not certain. There are 15 residues in the CDR3. CDR1 is SEHNR and CDR2 is FQNEAQ in the germline V gene (reference sequence).

The chain employs TRBV19 and TRBJ1-1, with D possibly TRBD1 on 6 matching bases. Germline V gene sequence: CDR1 LNHDA, CDR2 SQIVND (reference sequence). Trimming removed 5 bases at V and 0 bases at J, with 10 bases between. The CDR3 is 14 amino acids. CDR3 region: CASSVRGLNTEAFF. CDR3 bases: TGTGCCAGTAGTGTCAGGGGCCTGAACACTGAAGCTTTCTTT. The complete variable domain, with remaining parts taken from reference TRBV19 and TRBJ1-1, reads DGGITQSPKYLFRKEGQNVTLSCEQNLNHDAMYWYRQDPGQGLRLIYYSQIVNDFQKGDIAEGYSVSREKKESFPLTVTSAQKNPTAFYLCASSVRGLNTEAFFGQGTRLTVV.

In this sample, this clone turned up a few times. The chain couples TRBV6-4 to TRBJ2-7, with TRBD2 identical over 9 bases. Germline CDR1 is MRHNA and CDR2 is SNTAGT. This CDR3 has 12 residues. V lost 6 bases to trimming and J lost 6 bases; unmatched junction nucleotides: 3. The CDR3 DNA is TGTGCCAGCAGAGCGGGAGGCCGCGAGCAGTACTTC. It yields the protein CASRAGGREQYF.

This clone was seen more than once but under ten times. One end of the junction fails to match germline, which may point to a read error. This chain connects TRBV7-9 to TRBJ2-7, with 7 bases that match TRBD2. Germline values: CDR1 SEHNR, CDR2 FQNEAQ (reference sequence). The CDR3 is made up of 14 amino acids. The CDR3 coding sequence is TGTGCCAGCAGCTTAGAGACTAGCTCCCACGAGCAGTACTTC. Translating it yields CASSLETSSHEQYF.

The chain uses TRBV4-3 and TRBJ1-5, with D unresolved. In germline, CDR1 is LGHNA, CDR2 YSLEER. CDR3 length: 13 residues. Trimming took off 0 bases at V and 5 bases at J, with 5 bases between the two ends. The CDR3 region is CASSQDVDQPQHF. The CDR3 bases are TGCGCCAGCAGCCAAGATGTCGATCAGCCCCAGCATTTT.

The genes are TRBV10-1 and TRBJ2-1; the D gene is possibly TRBD1 (6 bases). Trimming pared 4 bases from V and 8 bases from J, leaving 12 bases between. The CDR3 sequence is 13 residues long. Germline CDR1 reads WNHNN; CDR2 reads SYGVQD (reference sequence). The CDR3 sequence is CASSAGARDEQFF. CDR3 coding DNA: TGCGCCAGCAGTGCAGGGGCACGGGATGAGCAGTTCTTC.

The chain is built from TRBV19 and TRBJ2-7, with 8 bases aligning to TRBD1. CDR1 is LNHDA, CDR2 SQIVND, per germline (reference sequence). The V segment lost 4 bases and the J segment 3 bases; nucleotides outside the gene matches: 11. This CDR3 is built from 16 residues. The CDR3 sequence is CASSTTRTGINYEQYF. For the CDR3, the DNA is TGTGCCAGTAGTACCACTCGGACAGGGATCAACTACGAGCAGTACTTC.

CDR3 DNA: TGTGCCAGCTCACCACCCGGGATAGCTAACTATGGCTACACCTTC. Residues: CASSPPGIANYGYTF. The chain has TRBV18 and TRBJ1-2; D uncertain. CDR1 and CDR2 (germline): KGHSH, LQKENI. The CDR3 is made up of 15 amino acids. The V end was cut by 0 bases, the J end by 0 bases, with 8 bases between.

The J gene is TRBJ2-5, the V gene TRBV11-3, with 11 bases fitting TRBD1. V shed 5 bases and J 4 bases; nucleotides not matched to a gene: 3. Germline values: CDR1 SGHNT, CDR2 YENEEA. This CDR3 is built from 14 residues. In DNA, the CDR3 is TGTGCCAGCAGCACGGGACAGGGGGGAGAGACCCAGTACTTC. Amino acids: CASSTGQGGETQYF.

The J gene is TRBJ2-3, the V gene TRBV14, with D maybe TRBD2 (5 bases). Germline CDR1 and CDR2: SGHDN and FVKESK. V gave up 4 bases and J gave up 2 bases, with 16 bases separating them. CDR3 length: 16 amino acids. Here the CDR3 DNA reads TGTGCCAGCAGCCTCAACGGGGTACAAATCACAGATACGCAGTATTTT. Amino acid sequence: CASSLNGVQITDTQYF.

This sequence joins TRBV5-4 and TRBJ2-6; 10 bases align to TRBD1. Trimming removed 3 bases from V and 3 bases from J; junction bases left unmatched: 6. Germline CDR1 is SGHNT and CDR2 is YYREEE (reference sequence). The CDR3 is 17 amino acids. CDR3 DNA sequence: TGTGCCAGCAGCTGGATGACAGGGGGCTTTGGGGCCAACGTCCTGACTTTC. It translates to CASSWMTGGFGANVLTF.

J is TRBJ2-7 and V is TRBV7-2; 13 bases fit TRBD2. Looked up from germline, CDR1 is SGHTA and CDR2 is FQGNSA. There are 15 residues in the CDR3. The V and J ends lost 3 bases and 1 base, in that order; junction bases with no gene match: 0. The CDR3 protein is CASSLGLAGSYEQYF. CDR3 nucleotides: TGTGCCAGCAGCTTGGGACTAGCGGGATCCTACGAGCAGTACTTC.

The chain links TRBV18 to TRBJ2-7; weak D call: TRBD1 (5 bases). Germline lookup yields CDR1 KGHSH and CDR2 LQKENI. The CDR3 loop spans 13 amino acids. The V end was cut by 3 bases, the J end by 6 bases, with 12 bases between. DNA of the CDR3: TGTGCCAGCTCACCCGTAGACAGAAGCGAGCAGTACTTC. Protein product: CASSPVDRSEQYF.

The chain links TRBV7-2 to TRBJ2-6; TRBD2 might be the D (6 bases). This CDR3 region has 18 residues. V was pared by 2 bases and J by 1 base, with 15 bases between. Germline CDR1 and CDR2: SGHTA and FQGNSA. The CDR3 is CASSLTLTSLSGANVLTF. The CDR3 nucleotides are TGTGCCAGCAGCTTAACACTCACTAGCTTGTCTGGGGCCAACGTCCTGACTTTC. Drawing the rest from reference TRBV7-2 and TRBJ2-6, the complete variable domain is GAGVSQSPSNKVTEKGKDVELRCDPISGHTALYWYRQSLGQGLEFLIYFQGNSAPDKSGLPSDRFSAERTGGSVSTLTIQRTQQEDSAVYLCASSLTLTSLSGANVLTFGAGSRLTVL.

The chain combines TRBV28 with TRBJ1-2; 8 bases are shared with TRBD1. Germline CDR1 and CDR2: MDHEN and SYDVKM. Trimming removed 6 bases from V and 3 bases from J; junction bases left unmatched: 9. CDR3 size: 15 residues. The CDR3 sequence is CASSPAGQEDYGYTF. The CDR3 nucleotides read TGTGCCAGCAGCCCTGCGGGACAGGAGGACTATGGCTACACCTTC.

The chain couples TRBV6-1 to TRBJ2-1; TRBD1 matches 12 bases. J lost 6 bases, V lost 4 bases, and 7 bases had no gene match. The CDR3 sequence is 16 residues long. Looked up from germline, CDR1 is MNHNS and CDR2 is SASEGT. The CDR3 DNA reads TGTGCCAGCAGTGTCCTCCCGGGACAGGGGGCCAATGAGCAGTTCTTC. Protein: CASSVLPGQGANEQFF.

This clone was recorded a few times. The V gene is TRBV5-1, the J gene TRBJ2-1; D ambiguous. Germline assignment: CDR1 SGHRS and CDR2 YFSETQ. The V gene lost 0 bases and the J gene lost 2 bases, with 9 bases spanning the gap. The CDR3 totals 15 residues. Here the CDR3 DNA reads TGCGCCAGCAGCTTGGGGCAGGTAACCTACAATGAGCAGTTCTTC. Encoded protein: CASSLGQVTYNEQFF.

This chain uses TRBV6-1 with TRBJ2-5, with D perhaps TRBD1 (6 bases). Germline V CDR1 and CDR2: MNHNS, SASEGT. The V and J ends lost 6 bases and 6 bases respectively, with 20 bases between them. There are 15 residues in the CDR3. The chain's CDR3 is CASSTGPVGFKTQYF. The CDR3 nucleotides are TGTGCCAGCAGCACAGGGCCAGTAGGGTTTAAGACCCAGTACTTC.

The V call is TRBV5-8, the J call TRBJ1-4; 10 nucleotides agree with TRBD1. CDR3 length: 16 amino acids. The germline gives CDR1 SGHTS, CDR2 YDEGEE. The junction had 4 bases not matched to a gene; V was cut back by 5 bases and J by 0 bases. This CDR3 reads CASRRGQGTTNEKLFF. CDR3 nucleotide sequence: TGTGCCAGCAGGCGGGGACAGGGGACAACTAATGAAAAACTGTTTTTT.

This clone was detected only once. The V and J genes are TRBV29-1 and TRBJ2-7; D may be TRBD2 (6 bases). Per germline, CDR1 SQVTM and CDR2 ANQGSEA. Trimming took off 6 bases at V and 0 bases at J, with 9 bases between the two ends. This CDR3 region has 12 residues. For the CDR3, the DNA is TGCAGCGTCGGGGGTCCCTCCTACGAGCAGTACTTC. Its protein product is CSVGGPSYEQYF.

This sequence joins TRBV15 and TRBJ1-5; 8 nucleotides align to TRBD1. CDR3 size: 18 residues. The germline gives CDR1 LNHNV, CDR2 YYDKDF (reference sequence). V shed 0 bases, J shed 1 base, and the junction held 8 bases outside the gene matches. The CDR3 sequence is CATSRDPLGTGSNQPQHF. The CDR3 DNA reads TGTGCCACCAGCAGAGATCCCCTCGGGACAGGAAGCAATCAGCCCCAGCATTTT.

In this sample, this clone turned up once. The chain carries TRBV2 and TRBJ2-7; 9 positions match TRBD1. Germline values: CDR1 SNHLY, CDR2 FYNNEI. V was clipped by 7 bases and J by 9 bases; unmatched bases: 13. This CDR3 contains 14 residues. CDR3 in amino acids: CASNGQGLGDLQYF. In DNA form, the CDR3 reads TGTGCCAGCAACGGACAGGGGTTGGGGGACTTGCAGTACTTC.

This chain links TRBV6-5 with TRBJ2-1; 7 nucleotides line up with TRBD2. The CDR3 extends over 13 amino acids. In germline, CDR1 is MNHEY, CDR2 SVGAGI. Trimming at V came to 0 bases and at J to 15 bases, leaving 8 bases not matched to a gene. In DNA form, the CDR3 reads TGTGCCAGCAGTTACTCACCTGAAGCGGGGAGGTTCTTC. It translates to CASSYSPEAGRFF.